These T cell receptor beta chains were read from a single sample in a study of blood T cell repertoires in COVID-19. Repertoires were generated with immunoSEQ multiplex PCR, while TCRdb's copy carries only in-frame clones and drops some. The table has hundreds of thousands of clones, roughly 88% seen once. The sequenced material came from PBMCs or T cells enriched from blood (not recorded which). The receptors originated from a woman in her fifties or sixties who had recovered from COVID-19. The CDR3 runs from the conserved cysteine through the conserved F or W. The order of the fields is clone size, CDR3 length, V gene, J gene, D gene, CDR3 protein, CDR3 DNA. The D gene is left open where the match is weak. Clone sizes are given selectively: once, few, many, or a class where the clone is expanded.

>NA|14|TRBV11-3|TRBJ1-6|NA
CASSSTTGNSPLHF
TGTGCCAGCAGCTCCACCACAGGAAATTCACCCCTCCACTTT
>NA|15|TRBV2|TRBJ2-1|TRBD1
CASKRIGTGYNEQFF
TGTGCCAGCAAAAGAATTGGGACAGGTTACAATGAGCAGTTCTTC
>NA|17|TRBV4-3|TRBJ2-1|TRBD2
CASSQDIAGGPTIEQFF
TGCGCCAGCAGCCAAGATATAGCGGGGGGCCCTACAATTGAGCAGTTCTTC
>NA|13|TRBV7-9|TRBJ1-1|NA
CASSQGVNTEAFF
TGTGCCAGCAGCCAAGGAGTGAACACTGAAGCTTTCTTT
>NA|15|TRBV5-6|TRBJ2-1|NA
CASSRPLGEVSEQFF
TGTGCCAGCAGCCGGCCCCTTGGGGAGGTCAGTGAGCAGTTCTTC
>NA|15|TRBV5-1|TRBJ2-1|NA
CASRGTPTSSYEQFF
TGCGCCAGCAGGGGGACTCCCACGTCCAGCTATGAGCAGTTCTTC
>NA|16|TRBV9|TRBJ2-2|NA
CASSALEGSISGELFF
TGTGCCAGCAGCGCCCTTGAGGGCAGCATTAGCGGGGAGCTGTTTTTT
>NA|12|TRBV12-3/TRBV12-4|TRBJ1-5|NA
CASSLETGPQHF
TGTGCCAGCAGTTTAGAAACGGGGCCCCAGCATTTT
>NA|17|TRBV5-5|TRBJ2-7|TRBD2
CASSLLSSGVSSYEQYF
TGTGCCAGCAGCTTGCTCTCTAGCGGGGTTAGCTCCTACGAGCAGTACTTC
>NA|14|TRBV19|TRBJ2-5|TRBD1
CASTPGQGSETQYF
TGTGCCAGTACCCCGGGACAGGGTTCAGAGACCCAGTACTTC
>NA|12|TRBV2|TRBJ2-1|NA
CASWSRVAEQFF
TGTGCCAGTTGGTCCAGGGTGGCTGAGCAGTTCTTC
>NA|14|TRBV13|TRBJ2-7|TRBD2
CASSLAEREGEQYF
TGTGCCAGCAGCTTAGCGGAGCGGGAAGGAGAGCAGTACTTC
>NA|15|TRBV19|TRBJ1-5|TRBD1
CASGTGGWSNQPQHF
TGTGCCAGCGGGACAGGGGGTTGGAGCAATCAGCCCCAGCATTTT
>few|13|TRBV19|TRBJ2-7|NA
CASSIGGAYEQYF
TGTGCCAGTAGTATTGGAGGGGCCTACGAGCAGTACTTC
>NA|16|TRBV4-1|TRBJ1-5|NA
CASSLDLQGQNQPQHF
TGCGCCAGCAGTCTAGATTTGCAGGGACAAAATCAGCCCCAGCATTTT
>NA|16|TRBV7-8|TRBJ2-5|TRBD2
CASSLDSGGYQETQYF
TGTGCCAGCAGCTTAGATAGCGGGGGGTACCAAGAGACCCAGTACTTC
>NA|18|TRBV25-1|TRBJ1-6|TRBD1
CASSANPGTGGQNSPLHF
TGTGCCAGCAGTGCCAACCCCGGGACAGGGGGCCAGAATTCACCCCTCCACTTT
>once|16|TRBV4-1|TRBJ1-5|TRBD1
CASSHPLGQGRQPQHF
TGCGCCAGCAGCCATCCCTTGGGACAGGGAAGACAGCCCCAGCATTTT
>NA|14|TRBV25-1|TRBJ2-1|NA
CASSFRGSYNEQFF
TGTGCCAGCAGTTTCAGGGGCTCCTACAATGAGCAGTTCTTC
>NA|16|TRBV7-3|TRBJ2-3|TRBD2
CASSSILAGPGDTQYF
TGTGCCAGCAGCTCAATACTAGCGGGACCCGGGGATACGCAGTATTTT
>NA|13|TRBV6-5|TRBJ1-2|NA
CASSYGGTYGYTF
TGTGCCAGCAGTTACGGGGGGACCTATGGCTACACCTTC
>NA|15|TRBV28|TRBJ2-4|NA
CATISPGDSENIQYF
TGTGCCACCATAAGCCCGGGTGATAGCGAAAACATTCAGTACTTC